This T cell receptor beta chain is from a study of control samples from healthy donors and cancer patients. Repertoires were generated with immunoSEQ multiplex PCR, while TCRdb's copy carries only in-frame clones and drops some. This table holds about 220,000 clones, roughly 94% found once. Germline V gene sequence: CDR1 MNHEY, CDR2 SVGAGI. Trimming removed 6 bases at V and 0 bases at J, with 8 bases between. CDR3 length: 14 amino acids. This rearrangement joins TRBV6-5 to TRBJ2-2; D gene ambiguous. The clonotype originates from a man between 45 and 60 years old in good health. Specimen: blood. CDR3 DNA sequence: TGTGCCAGCAGCCCCCGTACGAACACCGGGGAGCTGTTTTTT. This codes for CASSPRTNTGELFF.